This T cell receptor beta chain is drawn from a study of blood T cell repertoires in COVID-19. Study-level background: Whether acute or convalescent, the COVID-19 samples came from the United States, Italy and Spain.

This clone is medium-sized in the sample. The protocol was immunoSEQ multiplex PCR, while the TCRdb copy is restricted to in-frame clones and leaves out a portion. The sample contains approximately 82,000 clones, approximately 78% of which appear only once. V shed 2 bases, J shed 8 bases, and the junction held 3 bases outside the gene matches. This CDR3 spans 15 amino acids. The germline V gene has CDR1 SNHLY and CDR2 FYNNEI. This receptor was taken from a man aged 45-60 years with active or convalescent COVID-19. The specimen was peripheral blood. The chain uses TRBV2 and TRBJ1-6; 10 bases agree with TRBD1. The CDR3 DNA reads as TGTGCCAGCAGTGAATTGGGGACAGGGGATTCACCCCTCCACTTT. This translates into CASSELGTGDSPLHF.